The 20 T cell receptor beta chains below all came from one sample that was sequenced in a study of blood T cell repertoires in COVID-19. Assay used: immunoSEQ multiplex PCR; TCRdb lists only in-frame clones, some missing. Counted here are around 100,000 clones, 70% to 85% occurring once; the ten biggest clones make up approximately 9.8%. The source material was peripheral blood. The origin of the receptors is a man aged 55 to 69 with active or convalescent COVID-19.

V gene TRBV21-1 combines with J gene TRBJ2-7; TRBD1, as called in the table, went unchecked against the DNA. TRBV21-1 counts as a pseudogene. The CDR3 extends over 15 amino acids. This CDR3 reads CASSKGGQGAHEQYV. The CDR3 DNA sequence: TGTGCCAGCAGCAAAGGGGGACAGGGGGCCCACGAGCAGTACGTC.

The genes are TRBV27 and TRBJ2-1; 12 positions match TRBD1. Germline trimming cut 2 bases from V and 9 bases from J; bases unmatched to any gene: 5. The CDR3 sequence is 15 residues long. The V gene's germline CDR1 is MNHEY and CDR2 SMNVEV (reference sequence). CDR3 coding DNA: TGTGCCAGCAGTTTAGATGGGACAGGGGGCGGTGAGCAGTTCTTC. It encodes CASSLDGTGGGEQFF.

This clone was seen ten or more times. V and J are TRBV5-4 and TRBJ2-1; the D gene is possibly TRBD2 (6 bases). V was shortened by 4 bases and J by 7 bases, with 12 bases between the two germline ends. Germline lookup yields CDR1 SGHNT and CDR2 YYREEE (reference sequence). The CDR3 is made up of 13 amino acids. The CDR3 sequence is CASSPPRGNEQFF. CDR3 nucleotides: TGTGCCAGCAGCCCCCCGCGGGGTAATGAGCAGTTCTTC.

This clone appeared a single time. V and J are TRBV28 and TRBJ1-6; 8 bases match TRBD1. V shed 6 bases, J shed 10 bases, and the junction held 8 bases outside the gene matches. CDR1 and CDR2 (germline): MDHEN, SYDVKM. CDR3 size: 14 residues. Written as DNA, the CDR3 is TGTGCCAGCAGGAAGGACAGGGAAAAATCACCCCTCCACTTT. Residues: CASRKDREKSPLHF.

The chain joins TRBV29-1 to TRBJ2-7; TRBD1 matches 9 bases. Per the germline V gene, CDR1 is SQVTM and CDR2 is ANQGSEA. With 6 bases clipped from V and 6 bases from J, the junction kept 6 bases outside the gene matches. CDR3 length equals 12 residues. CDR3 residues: CSVGTGNGEQYV. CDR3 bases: TGCAGCGTCGGGACAGGGAACGGCGAGCAGTACGTC.

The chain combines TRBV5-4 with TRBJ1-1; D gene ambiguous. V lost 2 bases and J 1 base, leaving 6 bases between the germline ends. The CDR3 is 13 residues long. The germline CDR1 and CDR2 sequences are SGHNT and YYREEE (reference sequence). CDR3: CASSFGGNTEAFF. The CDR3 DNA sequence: TGTGCCAGCAGCTTCGGCGGGAACACTGAAGCTTTCTTT.

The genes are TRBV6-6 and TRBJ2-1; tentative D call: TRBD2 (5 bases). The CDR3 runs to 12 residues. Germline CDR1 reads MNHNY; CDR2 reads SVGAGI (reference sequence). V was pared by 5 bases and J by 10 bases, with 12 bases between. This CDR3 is CASSDGLQEQFF. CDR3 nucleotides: TGTGCCAGCAGTGACGGACTTCAGGAGCAGTTCTTC.

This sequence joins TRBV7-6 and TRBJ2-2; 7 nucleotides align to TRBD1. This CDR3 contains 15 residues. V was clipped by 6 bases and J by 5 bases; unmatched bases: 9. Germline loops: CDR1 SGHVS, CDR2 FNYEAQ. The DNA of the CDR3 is TGTGCCAGCAGGCCCAGGACAGGAGATACCGGGGAGCTGTTTTTT. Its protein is CASRPRTGDTGELFF.

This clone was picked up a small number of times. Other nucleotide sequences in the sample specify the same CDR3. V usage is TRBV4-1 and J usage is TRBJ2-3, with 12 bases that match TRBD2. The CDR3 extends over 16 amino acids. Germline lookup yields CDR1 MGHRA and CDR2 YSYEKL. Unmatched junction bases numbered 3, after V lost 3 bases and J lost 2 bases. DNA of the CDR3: TGCGCCAGCAGCCAGGGACTAGCGGGCATCACAGATACGCAGTATTTT. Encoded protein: CASSQGLAGITDTQYF.

CDR3: CASSQGGFNTEAFF. CDR3 nucleotides: TGTGCCAGCAGCCAGGGGGGTTTCAACACTGAAGCTTTCTTT. The genes are TRBV3-1 (or the pseudogene TRBV3-2) and TRBJ1-1, with D tentatively TRBD1 (5 bases). From germline, CDR1 is LGHDT and CDR2 YNNKEL (reference sequence). The ends were cut back, 3 bases at V and 2 bases at J, with 10 bases in the middle. The CDR3 totals 14 residues.

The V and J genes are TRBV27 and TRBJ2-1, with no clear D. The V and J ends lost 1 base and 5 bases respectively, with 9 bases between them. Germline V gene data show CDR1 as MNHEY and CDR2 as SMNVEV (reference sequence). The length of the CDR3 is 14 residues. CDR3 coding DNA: TGTGCCAGCAGTTTATTTGGCCGTGACAATGAGCAGTTCTTC. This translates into CASSLFGRDNEQFF.

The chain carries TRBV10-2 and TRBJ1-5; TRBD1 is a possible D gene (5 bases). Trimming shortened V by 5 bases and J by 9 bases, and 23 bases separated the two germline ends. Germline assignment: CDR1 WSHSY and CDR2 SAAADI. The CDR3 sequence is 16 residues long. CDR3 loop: CASSQAGTGDAWPQHF. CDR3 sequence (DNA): TGCGCCAGCAGTCAAGCCGGGACGGGAGATGCTTGGCCCCAGCATTTT.

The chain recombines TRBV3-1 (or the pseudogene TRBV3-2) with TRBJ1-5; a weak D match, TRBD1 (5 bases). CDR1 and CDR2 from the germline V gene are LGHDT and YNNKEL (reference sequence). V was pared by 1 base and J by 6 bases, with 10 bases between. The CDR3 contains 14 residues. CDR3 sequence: CASSQAGGGQPQHF. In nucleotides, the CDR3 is TGTGCCAGCAGCCAAGCGGGGGGGGGTCAGCCCCAGCATTTT.

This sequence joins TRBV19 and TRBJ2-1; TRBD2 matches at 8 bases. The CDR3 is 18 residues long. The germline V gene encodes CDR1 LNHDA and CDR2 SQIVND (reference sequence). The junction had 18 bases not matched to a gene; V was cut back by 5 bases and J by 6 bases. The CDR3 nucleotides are TGTGCCAGTAGTGCGATAGGAAGCGGGAGATCGGAGAGCAATGAGCAGTTCTTC. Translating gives CASSAIGSGRSESNEQFF.

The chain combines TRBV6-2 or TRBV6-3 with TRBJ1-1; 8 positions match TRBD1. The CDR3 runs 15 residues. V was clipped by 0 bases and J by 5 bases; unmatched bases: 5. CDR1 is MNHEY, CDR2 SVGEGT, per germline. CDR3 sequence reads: CASSYSGQGQTEAFF. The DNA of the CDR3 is TGTGCCAGCAGTTACTCCGGACAGGGTCAAACTGAAGCTTTCTTT.

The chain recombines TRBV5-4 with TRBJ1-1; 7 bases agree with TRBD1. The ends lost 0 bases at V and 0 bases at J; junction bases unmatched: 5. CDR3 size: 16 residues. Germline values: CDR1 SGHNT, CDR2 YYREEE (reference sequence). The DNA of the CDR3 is TGTGCCAGCAGCTTGGGACAGGGAGCGATGAACACTGAAGCTTTCTTT. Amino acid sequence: CASSLGQGAMNTEAFF.

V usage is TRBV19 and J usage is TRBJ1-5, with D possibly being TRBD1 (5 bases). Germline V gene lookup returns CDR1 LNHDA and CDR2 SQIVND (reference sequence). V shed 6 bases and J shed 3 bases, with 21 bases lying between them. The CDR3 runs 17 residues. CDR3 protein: CASSQGGGSNFNQPQHF. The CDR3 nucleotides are TGTGCCAGTAGCCAGGGTGGGGGGTCTAACTTCAATCAGCCCCAGCATTTT.

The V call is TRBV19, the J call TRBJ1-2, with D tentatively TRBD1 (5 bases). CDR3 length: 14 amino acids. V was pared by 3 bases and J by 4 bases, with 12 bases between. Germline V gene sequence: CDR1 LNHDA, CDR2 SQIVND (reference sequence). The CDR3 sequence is CASSIAADSYGYTF. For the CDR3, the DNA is TGTGCCAGTAGTATCGCCGCAGACAGCTATGGCTACACCTTC.

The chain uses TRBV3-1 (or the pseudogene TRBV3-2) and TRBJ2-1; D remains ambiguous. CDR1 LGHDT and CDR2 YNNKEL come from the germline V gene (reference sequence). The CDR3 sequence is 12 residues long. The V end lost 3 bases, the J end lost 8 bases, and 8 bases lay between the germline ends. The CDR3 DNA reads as TGTGCCAGCAGCCAGTTGGGCTATGAGCAGTTCTTC. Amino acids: CASSQLGYEQFF.

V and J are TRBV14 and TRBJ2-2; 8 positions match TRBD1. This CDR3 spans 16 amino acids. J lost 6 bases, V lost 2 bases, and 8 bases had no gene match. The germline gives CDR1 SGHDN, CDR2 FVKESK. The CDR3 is CASSQIRGRGAGELFF. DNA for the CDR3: TGTGCCAGCAGCCAAATCAGGGGGCGTGGAGCCGGGGAGCTGTTTTTT.